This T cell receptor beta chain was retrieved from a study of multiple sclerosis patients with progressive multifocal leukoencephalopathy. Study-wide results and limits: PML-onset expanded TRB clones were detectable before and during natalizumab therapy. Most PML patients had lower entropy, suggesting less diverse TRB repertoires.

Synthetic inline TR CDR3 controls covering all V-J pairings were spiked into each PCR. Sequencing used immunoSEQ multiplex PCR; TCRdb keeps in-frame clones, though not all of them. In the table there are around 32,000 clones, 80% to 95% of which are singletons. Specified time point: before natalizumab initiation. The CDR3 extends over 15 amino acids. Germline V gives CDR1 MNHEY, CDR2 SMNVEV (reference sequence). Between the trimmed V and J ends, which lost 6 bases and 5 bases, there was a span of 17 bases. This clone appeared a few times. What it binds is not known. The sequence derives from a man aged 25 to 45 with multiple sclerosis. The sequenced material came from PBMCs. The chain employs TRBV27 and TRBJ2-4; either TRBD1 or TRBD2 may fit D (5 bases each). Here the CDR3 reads CASRELGPAENIQYF. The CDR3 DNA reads TGTGCCAGCAGAGAACTGGGACCGGCGGAAAACATTCAGTACTTC.